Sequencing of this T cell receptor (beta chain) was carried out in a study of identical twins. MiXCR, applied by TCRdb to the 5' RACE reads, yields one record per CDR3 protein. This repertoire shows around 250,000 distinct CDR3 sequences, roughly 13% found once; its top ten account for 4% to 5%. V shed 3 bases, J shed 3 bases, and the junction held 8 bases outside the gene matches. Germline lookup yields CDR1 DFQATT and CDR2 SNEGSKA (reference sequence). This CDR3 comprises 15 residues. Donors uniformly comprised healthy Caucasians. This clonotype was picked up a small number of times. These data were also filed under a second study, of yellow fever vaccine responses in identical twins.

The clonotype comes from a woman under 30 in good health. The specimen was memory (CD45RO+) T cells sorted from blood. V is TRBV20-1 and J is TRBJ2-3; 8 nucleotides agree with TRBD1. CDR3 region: CSASGAGGSTDTQYF. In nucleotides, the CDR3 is TGCAGTGCTAGTGGGGCAGGGGGCAGTACAGATACGCAGTATTTT.